The clone carrying this TCR beta chain turned up a few times. Antigen unknown. It was with 60 Vbeta and 13 Jbeta primers that the PCR ran. Produced via immunoSEQ multiplex PCR; TCRdb's table is partial and in-frame only. The sample contains about 190,000 clones, more than 9.5% of which appear only once. Germline CDR1 SGHNT, CDR2 YYREEE (reference sequence). Trimming removed 4 bases from V and 6 bases from J, with 16 bases in between. This CDR3 spans 14 amino acids. The sample comes from a study of cytomegalovirus exposure and HLA in healthy donors. Findings of the study overall: Using a false discovery rate of 0.05, a later analysis showed that 16,951 TCR beta sequences were associated with HLA alleles. The number of N-insertions in an Asian-associated ancestry cluster was reportedly below the approximately 700-donor mean in a later analysis. Rates of TCR association differed by HLA locus in a later analysis, with DRB1 highest and HLA-C lowest.

Material for sequencing was PBMCs. This clonotype originated in a man aged 45-65 years in good health and CMV-seropositive. The gene calls are TRBV5-4 and TRBJ1-2; weak D call: TRBD1 (6 bases). The CDR3 sequence is CASSQGQPGHGYTF. As DNA, the CDR3 is TGTGCCAGCAGCCAGGGACAACCGGGACATGGCTACACCTTC.